A selection of T cell receptor beta chains follows, all from one sample in a study of T cell repertoires in ileal Crohn's disease. This table comes from immunoSEQ multiplex PCR, and its TCRdb copy is limited to in-frame clones, with some not included. The sample shows about 62,000 clones, 70% to 90% of them seen only once. Source material: ileal tissue. The origin of the receptors is an adult with Crohn's disease. CDR3s include the opening cysteine and the closing phenylalanine or tryptophan. A D gene is named only where the DNA matches it firmly. Clone size is shown for a subset of rows, as once, few, many or a class of expanded clone.

size,D,V,J,length,CDR3,DNA
.,.,TRBV15,TRBJ1-5,15,CATSRGQEMNQPQHF,TGTGCCACCAGCAGAGGACAGGAGATGAATCAGCCCCAGCATTTT
.,.,TRBV6-5,TRBJ2-5,13,CASSYQDQETQYF,TGTGCCAGCAGTTACCAGGATCAAGAGACCCAGTACTTC
.,TRBD2,TRBV11-2,TRBJ2-7,14,CASSFGGSLYEQYF,TGTGCCAGCAGCTTCGGCGGGAGCCTCTACGAGCAGTACTTC
.,TRBD1,TRBV4-1,TRBJ1-6,14,CASSLGQGNSPLHF,TGCGCCAGCAGCCTAGGACAGGGGAATTCACCCCTCCACTTT
.,TRBD1,TRBV19,TRBJ1-2,15,CASSLGTVRNYGYTF,TGTGCCAGTAGTCTCGGGACAGTTCGTAACTATGGCTACACCTTC
.,.,TRBV9,TRBJ2-7,13,CASSVDPVYEQYF,TGTGCCAGCAGCGTAGATCCCGTCTACGAGCAGTACTTC
.,.,TRBV28,TRBJ1-4,14,CASTGGGESEKLFF,TGTGCCAGCACCGGCGGGGGGGAATCGGAAAAACTGTTTTTT
.,.,TRBV18,TRBJ1-5,14,CASSPAQINQPQHF,TGTGCCAGCTCACCCGCCCAGATAAATCAGCCCCAGCATTTT
.,.,TRBV30,TRBJ1-5,16,CAWSAAGRWAGQPQHF,TGTGCCTGGAGTGCTGCGGGAAGGTGGGCGGGTCAGCCCCAGCATTTT
.,TRBD1,TRBV11-3,TRBJ1-3,15,CASSPTGASGNTIYF,TGTGCCAGCAGCCCAACAGGGGCCTCTGGAAACACCATATATTTT
.,.,TRBV4-3,TRBJ2-5,14,CASSPTGVKETQYF,TGCGCCAGCAGCCCAACGGGAGTAAAAGAGACCCAGTACTTC
.,.,TRBV5-6,TRBJ2-7,13,CASSLQGTYEQYF,TGTGCCAGCAGCTTGCAGGGAACCTACGAGCAGTACTTC
.,TRBD1,TRBV6-5,TRBJ1-3,13,CASSTGARNTIYF,TGTGCCAGCTCGACAGGGGCTCGAAACACCATATATTTT
.,.,TRBV18,TRBJ2-7,16,CASSFYKTGTTYEQYF,TGTGCCAGCTCTTTTTACAAGACCGGGACAACTTACGAGCAGTACTTC
.,.,TRBV27,TRBJ2-1,14,CASSYGSLDNEQFF,TGTGCCAGCAGTTATGGGAGTCTGGACAATGAGCAGTTCTTC
.,TRBD2,TRBV5-6,TRBJ2-5,17,CASRNFTSGGHKETQYF,TGTGCCAGCAGGAACTTTACTAGCGGGGGCCACAAAGAGACCCAGTACTTC
.,TRBD1,TRBV6-1,TRBJ1-5,16,CASSAHRDRDNQPQHF,TGTGCCAGCAGTGCCCACCGGGACAGGGACAATCAGCCCCAGCATTTT
.,.,TRBV29-1,TRBJ2-1,14,CPPLLRPEGNEQFF,TGCCCCCCCTTGTTAAGGCCCGAGGGCAATGAGCAGTTCTTC
once,.,TRBV13,TRBJ2-3,14,CASSPRGSTDTQYF,TGTGCCAGCAGCCCACGGGGAAGCACAGATACGCAGTATTTT
.,TRBD1,TRBV2,TRBJ1-4,16,CAIKGGTGHRPEKLFF,TGTGCCATAAAGGGCGGGACAGGACACCGCCCGGAAAAACTGTTTTTT
.,TRBD1,TRBV6-5,TRBJ1-5,15,CASSSRQGGGQPQHF,TGTGCCAGCAGTTCGAGACAGGGTGGCGGTCAGCCCCAGCATTTT
once,.,TRBV19,TRBJ1-2,15,CASSIGASSMYGYTF,TGTGCCAGTAGTATAGGCGCTTCGTCCATGTATGGCTACACCTTC
.,.,TRBV2,TRBJ2-3,17,CASSVSSEGAATDTQYF,TGTGCCAGCAGTGTTAGTTCGGAGGGGGCCGCCACAGATACGCAGTATTTT
.,TRBD1,TRBV9,TRBJ1-1,15,CASTGQGARGTEAFF,TGTGCCAGCACGGGACAGGGGGCGCGGGGCACTGAAGCTTTCTTT
.,.,TRBV18,TRBJ1-1,11,CASSRETGAFF,TGTGCCAGCTCACGAGAAACAGGGGCTTTCTTT
few,TRBD1,TRBV2,TRBJ1-1,13,CASREQGLQEAFF,TGTGCCAGCAGAGAACAGGGGTTGCAAGAAGCTTTCTTT
.,.,TRBV4-1,TRBJ1-1,13,CASSLSGYTEAFF,TGCGCCAGCAGCTTATCAGGGTACACTGAAGCTTTCTTT
.,.,TRBV19,TRBJ1-5,16,CASSMGVGQSNQPQHF,TGTGCCAGTAGTATGGGCGTCGGACAGAGCAATCAGCCCCAGCATTTT
once,.,TRBV7-2,TRBJ2-7,16,CASSLATVSVSYEQYF,TGTGCCAGCAGCTTAGCCACAGTTTCAGTGTCCTACGAGCAGTACTTC
.,.,TRBV9,TRBJ1-6,15,CASSEGQPYNSPLHF,TGTGCCAGCAGCGAAGGACAGCCCTATAATTCACCCCTCCACTTT
.,.,TRBV11-2,TRBJ1-2,13,CASSFGQSYGYTF,TGTGCCAGCAGCTTTGGACAGTCCTATGGCTACACCTTC
.,TRBD2,TRBV5-1,TRBJ2-3,16,CASSLRRGASTDTQYF,TGCGCCAGCAGCTTGCGGCGGGGGGCTAGCACAGATACGCAGTATTTT
.,.,TRBV18,TRBJ2-2,16,CASSPPTSLNTGELFF,TGTGCCAGCTCACCACCGACTAGTCTGAACACCGGGGAGCTGTTTTTT
.,TRBD2,TRBV7-2,TRBJ2-5,16,CASSPVGGTRGETQYF,TGTGCCAGCAGCCCCGTAGGAGGGACTAGGGGGGAGACCCAGTACTTC
few,TRBD1,TRBV28,TRBJ1-2,14,CASRGTGGSYGYTF,TGTGCCAGCAGAGGGACAGGGGGTAGCTATGGCTACACCTTC
.,TRBD1,TRBV6-1,TRBJ2-7,14,CASRGYRGSYEQYF,TGTGCCAGCAGGGGTTACAGGGGATCCTACGAGCAGTACTTC
.,.,TRBV11-3,TRBJ2-3,14,CASNTGKGTDTQYF,TGTGCCAGCAATACAGGGAAGGGCACAGATACGCAGTATTTT
.,.,TRBV7-2,TRBJ2-3,14,CASSFDRSTDTQYF,TGTGCCAGCAGCTTCGACAGATCCACAGATACGCAGTATTTT
medium-sized,.,TRBV28,TRBJ2-3,14,CASKSVLNTDTQYF,TGTGCCAGCAAATCAGTCCTTAACACAGATACGCAGTATTTT
.,.,TRBV19,TRBJ1-2,16,CASSIPSGGEVYGYTF,TGTGCCAGTAGTATCCCCTCAGGAGGGGAGGTGTATGGCTACACCTTC
.,.,TRBV11-2,TRBJ1-2,16,CASSLERKGGYYGYTF,TGTGCCAGCAGCTTGGAAAGAAAGGGGGGGTACTATGGCTACACCTTC
.,.,TRBV5-6,TRBJ2-3,15,CASTVRGRGTDTQYF,TGTGCCAGCACCGTAAGGGGTCGGGGCACAGATACGCAGTATTTT
.,.,TRBV20-1,TRBJ1-5,11,CSASPGQPQHF,TGCAGTGCTAGCCCGGGTCAGCCCCAGCATTTT